This is a list of T cell receptor beta chains from one sample in a study of OX40 agonist ivuxolimab in advanced cancers. Measured with immunoSEQ multiplex PCR; TCRdb has only the in-frame clones, and not every one. Of fewer than 110,000 clones in the sample, around 93% were seen once. This specimen consisted of CD4+ or CD8+ T cells sorted from blood, obtained in a trial of the OX40 agonist ivuxolimab. The receptors originated from an adult with an advanced solid tumor such as melanoma, head and neck, liver or kidney cancer. The CDR3 runs from the conserved cysteine through the conserved F or W. The D gene is left open where the match is weak. A clone size is listed for some rows: how often the clone was seen (once, few, many), or a class if it is expanded.

j_call: TRBJ1-1; d_call: .; v_call: TRBV7-8; clone_size: once; cdr3_nt: TGTGCCAGCAGCTCGAACAGGAACACTGAAGCTTTCTTT; cdr3_aa: CASSSNRNTEAFF
j_call: TRBJ1-2; d_call: .; v_call: TRBV28; clone_size: .; cdr3_nt: TGTGCCAGCAGTTTCCCAGGGAACTATGGCTACACCTTC; cdr3_aa: CASSFPGNYGYTF
j_call: TRBJ1-4; d_call: .; v_call: TRBV7-9; clone_size: .; cdr3_nt: TGTGCCAGCAGCTTAGTAACACCCCGAGGGGAAAAACTGTTTTTT; cdr3_aa: CASSLVTPRGEKLFF
j_call: TRBJ1-2; d_call: .; v_call: TRBV5-4; clone_size: .; cdr3_nt: TGTGCCAGCAGCTTGTCTGCGAACAGCTATGGCTACACCTTC; cdr3_aa: CASSLSANSYGYTF
j_call: TRBJ2-7; d_call: TRBD1; v_call: TRBV15; clone_size: .; cdr3_nt: TGTGCCACCAGCAGAGGGACAGGACAGTCCTACGAGCAGTACTTC; cdr3_aa: CATSRGTGQSYEQYF
j_call: TRBJ2-1; d_call: .; v_call: TRBV19; clone_size: .; cdr3_nt: TGTGCCAGTAGTGACAGAGGGGAGCAGTTCTTC; cdr3_aa: CASSDRGEQFF
j_call: TRBJ1-5; d_call: .; v_call: TRBV7-2; clone_size: .; cdr3_nt: TGTGCCAGCAGCTTAACCAGGGCCCAGCCCCAGCATTTT; cdr3_aa: CASSLTRAQPQHF
j_call: TRBJ1-1; d_call: TRBD1; v_call: TRBV7-9; clone_size: .; cdr3_nt: TGTGCCAGCAGCTTACAGGGGGCGATGACTGAAGCTTTCTTT; cdr3_aa: CASSLQGAMTEAFF
j_call: TRBJ2-7; d_call: TRBD1; v_call: TRBV5-6; clone_size: .; cdr3_nt: TGTGCCAGCAGCCTAGGGACAGGACGCACCCGGGGGTACTTC; cdr3_aa: CASSLGTGRTRGYF
j_call: TRBJ2-7; d_call: TRBD2; v_call: TRBV18; clone_size: .; cdr3_nt: TGTGCCAGCTCACCCCCACGACTAGCGTACTCCTACGAGCAGTACTTC; cdr3_aa: CASSPPRLAYSYEQYF
j_call: TRBJ1-5; d_call: TRBD1; v_call: TRBV6-1; clone_size: .; cdr3_nt: TGTGCCAGCAGTGAAAGAACAGGGGGTCAGCCCCAGCATTTT; cdr3_aa: CASSERTGGQPQHF
j_call: TRBJ1-1; d_call: .; v_call: TRBV6-6; clone_size: .; cdr3_nt: TGTGCCAGCAGTTACCAGACAGATAACACTGAAGCTTTCTTT; cdr3_aa: CASSYQTDNTEAFF
j_call: TRBJ2-1; d_call: TRBD2; v_call: TRBV27; clone_size: .; cdr3_nt: TGTGCCAGCAGTCGGGAGGGGGGTTACAATGAGCAGTTCTTC; cdr3_aa: CASSREGGYNEQFF
j_call: TRBJ2-7; d_call: TRBD2; v_call: TRBV28; clone_size: .; cdr3_nt: TGTGCCAGCAGACGACCCCTAGCGGGTGCTTACGAGCAGTACTTC; cdr3_aa: CASRRPLAGAYEQYF
j_call: TRBJ2-1; d_call: .; v_call: TRBV7-9; clone_size: .; cdr3_nt: TGTGCCAGCAGCTTCGGGGGGCAGGTGAATGAGCAGTTCTTC; cdr3_aa: CASSFGGQVNEQFF
j_call: TRBJ2-5; d_call: TRBD2; v_call: TRBV5-1; clone_size: .; cdr3_nt: TGCGCCAGCAGCTTGGCGGGAGGAGAGACCCAGTACTTC; cdr3_aa: CASSLAGGETQYF
j_call: TRBJ1-5; d_call: .; v_call: TRBV18; clone_size: .; cdr3_nt: TGTGCCAGCTCACTGGACTCTCCGACTACATATCAGCCCCAGCATTTT; cdr3_aa: CASSLDSPTTYQPQHF
j_call: TRBJ2-3; d_call: TRBD2; v_call: TRBV6-5; clone_size: .; cdr3_nt: TGTGCCAGCAGTTCCCGACTAGCCTCTAGCACAGATACGCAGTATTTT; cdr3_aa: CASSSRLASSTDTQYF
j_call: TRBJ2-5; d_call: .; v_call: TRBV20-1; clone_size: .; cdr3_nt: TGCAGTGCTTACAGGGCCCAAACCCAGTACTTC; cdr3_aa: CSAYRAQTQYF
j_call: TRBJ1-3; d_call: .; v_call: TRBV28; clone_size: few; cdr3_nt: TGTGCCAGCAGCCCGCAGGGCGTCGGCGGAAACACCATATATTTT; cdr3_aa: CASSPQGVGGNTIYF
j_call: TRBJ2-3; d_call: TRBD2; v_call: TRBV5-6; clone_size: .; cdr3_nt: TGTGCCAGCAGCTGGCGGGGGGGCACAGATACGCAGTATTTT; cdr3_aa: CASSWRGGTDTQYF
j_call: TRBJ1-2; d_call: TRBD1; v_call: TRBV7-9; clone_size: once; cdr3_nt: TGTGCCAGCAGCCCTACGACAGGGGTTGGAACCTTC; cdr3_aa: CASSPTTGVGTF
j_call: TRBJ2-7; d_call: TRBD2; v_call: TRBV7-3; clone_size: once; cdr3_nt: TGTGCCAGCAGCCCGAGGACTAGCGGTCTCTACGAGCAGTACTTC; cdr3_aa: CASSPRTSGLYEQYF
j_call: TRBJ1-4; d_call: TRBD1; v_call: TRBV5-6; clone_size: .; cdr3_nt: TGTGCCAGCAGCCGTAGAGGACAGGGGAATGAAAAACTGTTTTTT; cdr3_aa: CASSRRGQGNEKLFF
j_call: TRBJ2-7; d_call: .; v_call: TRBV28; clone_size: .; cdr3_nt: TGTGCCAGCAGTTTAACAGGGACGGAAAAGCAGTACTTC; cdr3_aa: CASSLTGTEKQYF
j_call: TRBJ1-1; d_call: .; v_call: TRBV13; clone_size: few; cdr3_nt: TGTGCCAGCAGCTTAAGGGGATACACTGAAGCTTTCTTT; cdr3_aa: CASSLRGYTEAFF
j_call: TRBJ2-1; d_call: TRBD1; v_call: TRBV2; clone_size: .; cdr3_nt: TGTGCCAGCAGTGAGGACAGGCTTAGAAATGAGCAGTTCTTC; cdr3_aa: CASSEDRLRNEQFF
j_call: TRBJ2-6; d_call: .; v_call: TRBV7-2; clone_size: .; cdr3_nt: TGTGCCAGCAGCCGAGACAGCGCTGGGGCCAACGTCCTGACTTTC; cdr3_aa: CASSRDSAGANVLTF
j_call: TRBJ1-5; d_call: TRBD1; v_call: TRBV25-1; clone_size: once; cdr3_nt: TGTGCCAGCAGTGAATTCGGACAGGGGGATCAGCCCCAGCATTTT; cdr3_aa: CASSEFGQGDQPQHF
j_call: TRBJ1-5; d_call: .; v_call: TRBV6-5; clone_size: .; cdr3_nt: TGTGCCAGCAGAAGGGGGGGCGAAATTGGTCAGCCCCAGCATTTT; cdr3_aa: CASRRGGEIGQPQHF
j_call: TRBJ1-3; d_call: .; v_call: TRBV30; clone_size: .; cdr3_nt: TGTGCCTGGAGCCAGGACGGGGACACCATATATTTT; cdr3_aa: CAWSQDGDTIYF
j_call: TRBJ1-1; d_call: .; v_call: TRBV18; clone_size: .; cdr3_nt: TGTGCCAGCTCAGCGGGACCGGAGAACACTGAAGCTTTCTTT; cdr3_aa: CASSAGPENTEAFF
j_call: TRBJ1-2; d_call: .; v_call: TRBV5-6; clone_size: few; cdr3_nt: TGTGCCAGCAGCTTGGCTTTGCCCTATGGCTACACCTTC; cdr3_aa: CASSLALPYGYTF
j_call: TRBJ2-2; d_call: .; v_call: TRBV7-7; clone_size: many; cdr3_nt: TGTGCTAGCAGCTTAGTGGCCCACACCGGGGAGCTGTTTTTT; cdr3_aa: CASSLVAHTGELFF
j_call: TRBJ1-6; d_call: .; v_call: TRBV11-3; clone_size: once; cdr3_nt: TGTGCCAGCAGCTCAACAGGGAATTCACCCCTCCACTTT; cdr3_aa: CASSSTGNSPLHF